This T cell receptor (beta chain) came from a study of shared clonotypes between healthy human individuals. The table came from immunoSEQ multiplex PCR; TCRdb's copy has only in-frame clones and leaves some out. The sample records about 1.5 million clones, around 98% being singletons. V gave up 8 bases and J gave up 1 base, with 12 bases separating them. The CDR3 loop spans 14 amino acids. CDR1 is MDHEN, CDR2 SYDVKM, per germline. The chain couples TRBV28 to TRBJ1-5; D not resolved. Material: naive CD4+ T cells sorted from blood. Subset defined: CD45RA+ positively selected. The sequence derives from a man aged 25-45 years in good health. The CDR3 loop is CASGVLLSNQPQHF. CDR3 sequence (DNA): TGTGCCAGCGGCGTATTATTGAGCAATCAGCCCCAGCATTTT.